This TCR beta chain is drawn from a study of cytomegalovirus exposure and HLA in healthy donors. Germline CDR1 LGHNT, CDR2 FRNRAP. The CDR3 runs 14 residues. Trimming removed 5 bases from V and 4 bases from J, with 12 bases in between. A multiplex PCR was run with 60 Vbeta primers and 13 Jbeta primers. Clones were sequenced by immunoSEQ multiplex PCR, and TCRdb holds only the in-frame ones, with some missing. The profile shows about 100,000 clones, approximately 81% of them singletons. The rearrangement links TRBV12-5 to TRBJ1-3; D may be TRBD1 (6 bases). Sequenced input: PBMCs. This TCR came from a female donor in good health and CMV-seropositive. CDR3 residues: CASGPGQSGNTIYF. The CDR3 DNA reads as TGTGCTAGTGGTCCGGGACAATCCGGAAACACCATATATTTT.